Listed below are T cell receptor beta chains from one sample, sequenced in a study of identical twins. TCRdb called the 5' RACE reads again in MiXCR, with one record for every CDR3 protein. The sample contains 450,000 to 600,000 distinct CDR3 sequences, 20% to 25% of which appear only once. This sample also belongs to another study, concerning yellow fever vaccine responses in identical twins.

Sequences were obtained from CD4+ T cells sorted from blood. All receptors come from a woman aged 18-29 years in good health. Both conserved end residues are part of each CDR3. Each record gives: J gene, D gene, clone size, V gene, CDR3 DNA, CDR3 protein. D genes are given only for firm matches. Not all rows give a size; the values are once, few, many and, for expanded clones, a class.

>TRBJ2-1|.|.|TRBV24-1
TGTGCCACCAGTGATTTCTCGGATGAGCAGTTCTTC
CATSDFSDEQFF
>TRBJ2-1|.|.|TRBV7-8
TGTGCCAGCCGCGGTACAGTTGGCTCCTACAATGAGCAGTTCTTC
CASRGTVGSYNEQFF
>TRBJ1-3|.|.|TRBV9
TGTGCCAGCAGCGTAGGTAGCTCTGGAAACACCATATATTTT
CASSVGSSGNTIYF
>TRBJ2-3|TRBD2|few|TRBV28
TGTGCCAGCGGGTCTAGCGGGGCCGCCCTGGGAACGCAGTATTTT
CASGSSGAALGTQYF
>TRBJ2-7|.|few|TRBV5-1
TGCGCCAGCAGCTTGCGGGGGGCTGACGAGCAGTACTTC
CASSLRGADEQYF
>TRBJ1-2|.|.|TRBV28
TGTGCCAGCAGTTTATCTCAGGGAAGCTATGGCTACACCTTC
CASSLSQGSYGYTF
>TRBJ2-7|.|.|TRBV5-1
TGCGCCAGCAGCTCCTCCAACAGGGTAAGCTCCTACGAGCAGTACTTC
CASSSSNRVSSYEQYF
>TRBJ2-1|TRBD2|.|TRBV7-9
TGTGCCAGCAGCGAAACTAGCGGGAGGCGAAATGAGCAGTTCTTC
CASSETSGRRNEQFF
>TRBJ1-3|.|few|TRBV4-1
TGCGCCAGCAGCCAAGTAGCAGGGGCCGGACGTGGAAACACCATATATTTT
CASSQVAGAGRGNTIYF
>TRBJ2-2|.|few|TRBV24-1
TGTGCCACCAGTGATAGAACAGGGATCTTGACCGGGGAGCTGTTTTTT
CATSDRTGILTGELFF
>TRBJ2-1|.|.|TRBV24-1
TGTGCCACCAGTGACCGCCTTGGGAGCTCCTACAATGAGCAGTTCTTC
CATSDRLGSSYNEQFF
>TRBJ2-1|TRBD2|few|TRBV5-1
TGCGCCAGCAGCTTGGTAGCGGGTGCCATCAATGAGCAGTTCTTC
CASSLVAGAINEQFF
>TRBJ2-2|.|many|TRBV10-3
TGTGCCATCAGGGGCACCGGGGAGCTGTTTTTT
CAIRGTGELFF
>TRBJ2-6|.|.|TRBV12-3/TRBV12-4
TGTGCCAGCAGTTCTGTTGAGGAGTTCTCTGGGGCCAACGTCCTGACTTTC
CASSSVEEFSGANVLTF
>TRBJ2-5|TRBD2|.|TRBV12-3/TRBV12-4
TGTGCCAGCAGTTCAGCTGGACTAGCGGGGCTGTACCAAGAGACCCAGTACTTC
CASSSAGLAGLYQETQYF
>TRBJ2-7|.|.|TRBV7-8
TGTGCCAGCAGCCCGGCCCGGGCCACCTACGAGCAGTACTTC
CASSPARATYEQYF
>TRBJ2-1|TRBD2|few|TRBV7-1
TGTGCCAGCAGCTACCCGACAGGGGAACCGGGACTAGCGGGGTCGAGCTCCTACAATGAGCAGTTCTTC
CASSYPTGEPGLAGSSSYNEQFF
>TRBJ1-6|.|few|TRBV12-3/TRBV12-4
TGTGCCAGCAGTTTGGCAGAGAATTCACCCCTCCACTTT
CASSLAENSPLHF
>TRBJ2-3|TRBD1|.|TRBV29-1
TGCAGCGTTGGGCGGCCGTTGGGACAGTCCTCTGGCACAGATACGCAGTATTTT
CSVGRPLGQSSGTDTQYF
>TRBJ2-2|TRBD1|.|TRBV11-2
TGTGCCAGCAGCTACGGGACAGCCTCGACCGGGGAGCTGTTTTTT
CASSYGTASTGELFF
>TRBJ1-4|.|few|TRBV25-1
TGTGCCAGCAGTGAAGGGCGGAGGGGACAACAATCAAAACTGTTTTTT
CASSEGRRGQQSKLFF
>TRBJ1-2|TRBD1|.|TRBV11-2
TGTGCCAGCAGCCAAGGGACAGGGGGGTATGGCTACACCTTC
CASSQGTGGYGYTF
>TRBJ1-2|.|.|TRBV5-1
TGCGCCAGCAGCTTGGCCGCGGAATATGGCTACACCTTC
CASSLAAEYGYTF
>TRBJ1-1|TRBD1|.|TRBV6-1
TGTGCCAGCAGCCCCACGGACAGGCGGTCTGAAGCTTTCTTT
CASSPTDRRSEAFF
>TRBJ2-5|.|.|TRBV6-1
TGTGCCAGCAGTAGCCAGACAGGCCAAGAGACCCAGTACTTC
CASSSQTGQETQYF
>TRBJ2-7|.|.|TRBV24-1
TGTGCCACCAGTGATTCAAAGCCCCCCTACGAGCAGTACTTC
CATSDSKPPYEQYF
>TRBJ2-2|TRBD1|.|TRBV12-3/TRBV12-4
TGTGCCAGCAGTTTCGGACAGGGTCTTGGCGGGGAGCTGTTTTTT
CASSFGQGLGGELFF
>TRBJ1-1|.|few|TRBV9
TGTGCCAGCAGCGGCCACACAATGAACACTGAAGCTTTCTTT
CASSGHTMNTEAFF
>TRBJ2-3|TRBD2|.|TRBV10-3
TGTGCCATCAGAGAGCGGGAGGGCACAGATACGCAGTATTTT
CAIREREGTDTQYF
>TRBJ2-5|TRBD1|few|TRBV5-1
TGCGCCAGCAGCCCCACGACAGGGGGCCTGGAGACCCAGTACTTC
CASSPTTGGLETQYF
>TRBJ1-2|TRBD1|.|TRBV20-1
TGCAGTGCTAGAGATCCGGACAGGGGGCTGGGTGGCTACACCTTC
CSARDPDRGLGGYTF
>TRBJ1-4|.|few|TRBV20-1
TGCAGTGCGTTACGACCAGGAGGTGAAAAACTGTTTTTT
CSALRPGGEKLFF
>TRBJ2-1|TRBD2|.|TRBV5-1
TGCGCCAGCAGCGCCGGGACTAGTAGGGAGCTGAGCAATGAGCAGTTCTTC
CASSAGTSRELSNEQFF
>TRBJ2-1|.|.|TRBV28
TGTGCCAGCAGCCCCAGCCGACTTCAGCAGTTCTTC
CASSPSRLQQFF
>TRBJ2-1|TRBD2|.|TRBV20-1
TGCAGTGCTAGAGGGACTAGCGCCGCCGCCTACAATGAGCAGTTCTTC
CSARGTSAAAYNEQFF
>TRBJ2-2|TRBD2|.|TRBV4-1
TGCGCCAGCAGCCGCCTCCTAGCGGGAGTAGGAACCGGGGAGCTGTTTTTT
CASSRLLAGVGTGELFF
>TRBJ2-7|TRBD1|.|TRBV7-2
TGTGCCAGCAGCCTTTCCCCGGGACAGGGAACCGAGCAGTACTTC
CASSLSPGQGTEQYF
>TRBJ2-6|.|.|TRBV24-1
TGTGCCACCAGTGATTTCCGGGCCGGGGCCAACGTCCTGACTTTC
CATSDFRAGANVLTF
>TRBJ2-1|.|few|TRBV5-1
TGCGCCAGCAGCTTCGACTCGGGTGAGCAGTTCTTC
CASSFDSGEQFF
>TRBJ2-5|TRBD2|.|TRBV12-3/TRBV12-4
TGTGCCAGCAGTTTCGGTAGCGGGAGGGCCGGTTTGGAGACCCAGTACTTC
CASSFGSGRAGLETQYF
>TRBJ1-5|TRBD1|few|TRBV19
TGTGCCAGTAGGGCCCTGACAGGGAGCAATCAGCCCCAGCATTTT
CASRALTGSNQPQHF
>TRBJ2-5|TRBD1|.|TRBV20-1
TGCTGTGCTAGAGACACCCCCGGGACAGACAATCAAGAGACCCAGTACTTC
CCARDTPGTDNQETQYF
>TRBJ1-1|.|once|TRBV20-1
TGCAGTGAGGACCGACCGAACACTGAAGCTTTCTTT
CSEDRPNTEAFF
>TRBJ1-1|.|.|TRBV14
TGTGCCAGCAGCCAAGTTCGGGCGACATCTGAAGCTTTCTTT
CASSQVRATSEAFF
>TRBJ2-2|.|few|TRBV20-1
TGCAGTGCTAGAATCGGGGGGCCAACCGGGGAGCTGTTTTTT
CSARIGGPTGELFF
>TRBJ2-2|.|few|TRBV11-2
TGTGCCAGCAGCTTAGGGCAGGCCGGGGAGCTGTTTTTT
CASSLGQAGELFF
>TRBJ2-1|TRBD1|.|TRBV12-3/TRBV12-4
TGTGCCAGCAGTTTTTTTCGAGGTAACTCGGGACAGAGCTCCTACAATGAGCAGTTCTTC
CASSFFRGNSGQSSYNEQFF
>TRBJ2-1|TRBD2|.|TRBV20-1
TGCAGTGCTAGAGATGGTGCCGGGACTAGCGGGAGCGGCATCAATGAGCAGTTCTTC
CSARDGAGTSGSGINEQFF